This T cell receptor (beta chain) was identified in a study of OX40 agonist ivuxolimab in advanced cancers. Background on the study: The patients received ivuxolimab by intravenous route every 2 weeks at 0.01 to 10 mg/kg.

Sampled blood was obtained at baseline, cycle 4 day 1, and cycle 7 day 1. A word on this clone: The antigen is undetermined.

The ends were cut back, 11 bases at V and 4 bases at J, with 14 bases in the middle. CDR3 length: 13 amino acids. Germline V gives CDR1 SEHNR, CDR2 FQNEAQ (reference sequence). Sequenced by immunoSEQ multiplex PCR; TCRdb stores in-frame clones only, minus some. The sample contains over 60,000 clones, approximately 83% of which appear only once. Regarding the study as a whole: Patients who responded partially at 0.1-3.0 mg/kg showed clonal expansion ranking among the lowest.

The J gene is TRBJ2-2, the V gene TRBV7-9, with D possibly being TRBD1 or TRBD2 (6 bases each). Sequencing used CD4+ or CD8+ T cells sorted from blood, obtained in a trial of the OX40 agonist ivuxolimab. This receptor was identified in an adult with an advanced solid tumor such as melanoma, head and neck, liver or kidney cancer. This chain's CDR3 is CAPLGGPTGELFF. The CDR3 DNA reads TGTGCCCCCCTTGGGGGGCCCACCGGGGAGCTGTTTTTT.